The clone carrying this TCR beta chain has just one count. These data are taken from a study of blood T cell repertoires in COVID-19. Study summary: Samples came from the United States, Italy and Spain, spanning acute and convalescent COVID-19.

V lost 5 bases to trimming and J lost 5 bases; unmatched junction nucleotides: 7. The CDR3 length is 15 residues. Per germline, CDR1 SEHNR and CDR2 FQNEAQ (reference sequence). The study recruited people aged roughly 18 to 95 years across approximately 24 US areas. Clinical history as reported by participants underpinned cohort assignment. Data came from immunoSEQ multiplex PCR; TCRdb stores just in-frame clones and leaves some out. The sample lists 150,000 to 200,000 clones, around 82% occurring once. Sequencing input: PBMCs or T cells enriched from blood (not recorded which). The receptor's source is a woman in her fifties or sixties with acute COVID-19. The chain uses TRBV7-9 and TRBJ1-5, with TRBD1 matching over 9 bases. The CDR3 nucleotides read TGTGCCAGCAGCCCCGGGACAGGGCGGTATCAGCCCCAGCATTTT. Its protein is CASSPGTGRYQPQHF.